The 13 T cell receptor beta chains given below trace back to one sample, sequenced in a study of CD8 T cells in Susac syndrome (dated by TCRdb to 2018 to 2020). The library was obtained by the immunoSEQ multiplex PCR assay. RNA was extracted using the RNeasy kit, and about 0.5 to 1 microgram was reverse transcribed with random hexamers. The public reads were run again by TCRdb, first through fastp at Q25 and then through MiXCR, and only productive beta chains were kept. Entries are consolidated by CDR3 protein sequence, retaining the most common genes and DNA. The sample table contains under 250,000 distinct CDR3 sequences; only one count was recorded for about 95% of them. Of the sample, about 0.14% falls within the top ten clones. The source material was CD4+ T cells from PBMCs. The receptors come from a human donor with Susac syndrome.

The chain employs TRBV12-3 or TRBV12-4 and TRBJ2-7; the D gene is possibly TRBD1 (5 bases). V was pared by 5 bases and J by 6 bases, with 17 bases between. This CDR3 spans 14 amino acids. CDR3 region: CASSLTPSRGEQYF. The CDR3 DNA reads as TGTGCCAGCAGTCTTACCCCGAGTAGGGGCGAGCAGTACTTC.

The rearrangement uses TRBV7-9 and TRBJ1-1; 9 bases are a match to TRBD1. The CDR3 extends over 16 amino acids. V was clipped by 5 bases and J by 3 bases; unmatched bases: 10. CDR1 and CDR2 (germline): SEHNR, FQNEAQ (reference sequence). This chain's CDR3 is CASSDPKTGGDTEAFF. The DNA for the CDR3 is TGTGCCAGCAGCGATCCGAAGACAGGGGGTGACACTGAAGCTTTCTTT.

CDR3 protein: CASSYNWGRQGSYNEQFF. Here the CDR3 DNA reads TGTGCCAGCAGTTACAATTGGGGTCGGCAGGGGTCATACAATGAGCAGTTCTTC. This rearrangement joins TRBV6-2 or TRBV6-3 to TRBJ2-1, with D perhaps matching TRBD1 (6 bases). V lost 2 bases, J lost 4 bases, and 21 bases lay in between. This CDR3 is 18 amino acids long. Germline lookup yields CDR1 MNHEY and CDR2 SVGEGT.

This clonotype was recorded once. The chain combines TRBV4-3 with TRBJ2-3; TRBD2 agrees at 8 bases. This CDR3 has 15 amino acids. Losses at the gene ends were 4 bases for V and 6 bases for J; bases not matched to a gene: 9. Germline-derived CDR1 and CDR2 are LGHNA and YSLEER. The CDR3 nucleotides are TGCGCCAGCAGCCCGTCTAGCGGGCCGAGGGATACGCAGTATTTT. Protein sequence: CASSPSSGPRDTQYF.

The rearrangement joins TRBV7-2 to TRBJ1-5; D uncertain. Trimming removed 5 bases from V and 6 bases from J, with 8 bases in between. The CDR3 runs to 12 residues. The germline V gene encodes CDR1 SGHTA and CDR2 FQGNSA. The DNA of the CDR3 is TGTGCCAGCAGCCGTACCAGTCAGCCCCAGCATTTT. This gives the protein CASSRTSQPQHF.

This chain joins TRBV7-2 and TRBJ2-1; TRBD1 matches at 7 bases. V lost 1 base, J lost 8 bases, and 5 bases stayed unmatched. The CDR3 loop spans 14 amino acids. The germline gives CDR1 SGHTA, CDR2 FQGNSA. The CDR3 nucleotides are TGTGCCAGCAGCTTAGACGGGACAGAGTATGAGCAGTTCTTC. It specifies CASSLDGTEYEQFF.

The gene calls are TRBV5-1 and TRBJ1-6; D is undetermined. V lost 4 bases and J lost 10, with 15 bases in between. The germline V gene encodes CDR1 SGHRS and CDR2 YFSETQ. The CDR3 is 14 amino acids. The CDR3 is CASSPGLRESPLHF. The CDR3 DNA is TGCGCCAGCAGCCCGGGTCTACGGGAGTCACCCCTCCACTTT.

The chain recombines TRBV12-3 or TRBV12-4 with TRBJ2-2; D is perhaps TRBD1 or TRBD2 (5 bases each). CDR3 size: 15 residues. Trimming shortened V by 2 bases and J by 3 bases, and 10 bases separated the two germline ends. CDR3 DNA sequence: TGTGCCAGCAGTTTAAGGAGAGGGGACACCGGGGAGCTGTTTTTT. Its protein is CASSLRRGDTGELFF.

The V and J genes are TRBV20-1 and TRBJ2-7; tentative D call: TRBD1 (6 bases). This CDR3 contains 11 residues. Germline loops: CDR1 DFQATT, CDR2 SNEGSKA (reference sequence). V dropped 4 bases and J dropped 4 bases, with 8 bases sitting between them. The CDR3 bases are TGCAGTGCTACAGGGACATACGAGCAGTACTTC. Its translation: CSATGTYEQYF.

The chain combines TRBV12-3 or TRBV12-4 with TRBJ1-1, with no clear D. V was trimmed by 3 bases and J by 0 bases, leaving 8 bases between them. The CDR3 extends over 14 amino acids. The CDR3 protein is CASSFETLNTEAFF. CDR3 bases: TGTGCCAGCAGTTTTGAAACCCTGAACACTGAAGCTTTCTTT.

The chain carries TRBV30 and TRBJ1-1, with D possibly matching TRBD1 (5 bases). Trimming removed 5 bases at V and 4 bases at J, with 20 bases between. The CDR3 spans 15 residues. Per germline, CDR1 GTSNPN and CDR2 SVGIG (reference sequence). Written as DNA, the CDR3 is TGTGCCTGGTTTGACAGTCCTTGGGGGGGCACTGAAGCTTTCTTT. This sequence encodes CAWFDSPWGGTEAFF.

The genes are TRBV20-1 and TRBJ2-7; D possibly corresponds to TRBD2 (5 bases). From germline, CDR1 is DFQATT and CDR2 SNEGSKA (reference sequence). The CDR3 is 15 amino acids. Deletions cut 0 bases from V and 2 bases from J, with 14 bases between. CDR3 loop: CSARDGIKGPYEQYF. The CDR3 nucleotides are TGCAGTGCTAGAGACGGGATTAAAGGCCCCTACGAGCAGTACTTC.

The CDR3 DNA sequence: TGTGCCAGCAGCGGGGACTTGGAGTTCGGAAACACCATATATTTT. This codes for CASSGDLEFGNTIYF. The chain is built from TRBV6-5 and TRBJ1-3; D may be TRBD1 (5 bases). Trimming cost V 6 bases and J 4 bases, with 16 bases left between them. Germline V gene data show CDR1 as MNHEY and CDR2 as SVGAGI. The length of the CDR3 is 15 residues.